Included here is one TCR beta chain sequence, with context. These data originate in a study of molecular identifiers for immune sequencing clone quantification. One entry per CDR3 protein results from TCRdb running MiXCR on the PCR reads. The sample holds about 510,000 distinct CDR3 sequences, around a fifth seen once. Trimming removed 3 bases from V and 5 bases from J, with 8 bases in between. Germline V gene data show CDR1 as PRHDT and CDR2 as FYEKMQ (reference sequence). This CDR3 is 13 amino acids long. The J gene is TRBJ2-1, the V gene TRBV13, with D tentatively TRBD2 (5 bases). The origin of this receptor is a human donor in good health. Some libraries in this study had Jurkat cell RNA spiked in. Sequencing was carried out using naive CD8+ T cells from blood, with Jurkat cell RNA spiked in. Subset: FACS-sorted CD8+CD4-CCR7+CD45RA+ naive T cells. In DNA form, the CDR3 reads TGTGCCAGCAGCTTGGACTCGAACAATGAGCAGTTCTTC. As protein: CASSLDSNNEQFF.